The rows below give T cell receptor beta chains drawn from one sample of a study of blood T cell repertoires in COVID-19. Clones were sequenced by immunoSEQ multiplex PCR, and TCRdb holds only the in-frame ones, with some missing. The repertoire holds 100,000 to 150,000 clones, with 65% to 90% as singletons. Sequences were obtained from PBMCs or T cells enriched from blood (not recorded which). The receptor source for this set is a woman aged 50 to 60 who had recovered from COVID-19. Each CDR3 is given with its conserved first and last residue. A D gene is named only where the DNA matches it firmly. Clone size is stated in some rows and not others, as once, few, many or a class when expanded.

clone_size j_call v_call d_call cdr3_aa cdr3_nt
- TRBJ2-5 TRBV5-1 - CASSLAGLQETQYF TGCGCCAGCAGCTTGGCCGGTCTACAAGAGACCCAGTACTTC
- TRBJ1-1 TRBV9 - CASSPYPESPGSGLMMNTEAFF TGTGCCAGCAGCCCTTATCCCGAAAGCCCAGGCTCGGGGTTGATGATGAACACTGAAGCTTTCTTT
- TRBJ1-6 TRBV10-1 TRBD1 CASSPDRARNSPLHF TGCGCCAGCAGCCCCGACAGGGCTAGAAATTCACCCCTCCACTTT
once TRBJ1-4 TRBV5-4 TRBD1 CASSLGGGPTNEKLFF TGTGCCAGCAGCTTGGGAGGGGGCCCTACTAATGAAAAACTGTTTTTT
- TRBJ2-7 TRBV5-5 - CASSPADSFYEQYF TGTGCCAGCAGCCCCGCAGACAGCTTCTACGAGCAGTACTTC
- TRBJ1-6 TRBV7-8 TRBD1 CASSPRTGDTSYNSPLHF TGTGCCAGCAGCCCAAGAACAGGGGACACCTCCTATAATTCACCCCTCCACTTT
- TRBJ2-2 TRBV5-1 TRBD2 CASSFVAGSTGELFF TGCGCCAGCAGCTTTGTAGCGGGGAGCACCGGGGAGCTGTTTTTT
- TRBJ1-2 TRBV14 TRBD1 CASSQATGVYNYGYTF TGTGCCAGCAGCCAAGCCACAGGGGTGTATAACTATGGCTACACCTTC
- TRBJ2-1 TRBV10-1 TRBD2 CASSLAGDYNEQFF TGCGCCAGCAGCCTAGCGGGTGATTACAATGAGCAGTTCTTC
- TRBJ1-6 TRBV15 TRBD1 CATSRDPAGGIAGNSPLHF TGTGCCACCAGCAGAGATCCCGCAGGGGGCATCGCTGGTAATTCACCCCTCCACTTT
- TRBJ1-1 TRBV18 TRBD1 CASSRGQMNTEAFF TGTGCCAGCTCCAGGGGACAGATGAACACTGAAGCTTTCTTT
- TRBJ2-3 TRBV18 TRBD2 CASSRAGLAAGDTQYF TGTGCCAGCTCACGTGCGGGACTAGCTGCGGGAGATACGCAGTATTTT
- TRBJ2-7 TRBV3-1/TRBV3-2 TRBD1 CASSGTGTYEQYF TGTGCCAGCAGCGGGACAGGGACGTACGAGCAGTACTTC
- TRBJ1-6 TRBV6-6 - CASTRSERDSPLHF TGTGCCAGCACCCGGTCCGAGCGGGATTCACCCCTCCACTTT
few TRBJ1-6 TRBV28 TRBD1 CASRRDRGESPLHF TGTGCCAGCAGGAGGGACAGGGGGGAATCACCCCTCCACTTT
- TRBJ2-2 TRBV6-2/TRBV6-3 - CASSRPRQGSGELFF TGTGCCAGCAGCCGACCTCGGCAGGGCTCCGGGGAGCTGTTTTTT
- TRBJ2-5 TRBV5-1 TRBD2 CASRLSGGPQETQYF TGCGCCAGCAGGCTTAGCGGGGGGCCCCAAGAGACCCAGTACTTC
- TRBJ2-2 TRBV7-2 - CASSLGGVTGELFF TGTGCCAGCAGCTTAGGCGGGGTTACCGGGGAGCTGTTTTTT
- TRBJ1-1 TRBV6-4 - CASSLDSESLNTEAFF TGTGCCAGCAGTCTTGACAGCGAATCTTTGAACACTGAAGCTTTCTTT
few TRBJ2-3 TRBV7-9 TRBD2 CASSLRTSGVADTQYF TGTGCCAGCAGCTTAAGGACTAGCGGGGTCGCGGATACGCAGTATTTT
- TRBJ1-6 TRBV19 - CASSMRSNSPLHF TGTGCCAGTAGTATGAGGAGTAATTCACCCCTCCACTTT
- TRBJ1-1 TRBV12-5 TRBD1 CASGLVNRGLKNTEAFF TGTGCTAGTGGTTTGGTGAACAGGGGGCTTAAGAACACTGAAGCTTTCTTT
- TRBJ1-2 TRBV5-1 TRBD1 CASSSGTGFSGYTF TGCGCCAGCAGCTCCGGGACAGGGTTTAGCGGCTACACCTTC
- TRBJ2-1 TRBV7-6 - CASSLAGQNPDNEQFF TGTGCCAGCAGCTTAGCTGGGCAGAATCCAGACAATGAGCAGTTCTTC
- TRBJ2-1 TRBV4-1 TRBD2 CASSQEGLAGGGEQFF TGCGCCAGCAGCCAAGAAGGGTTAGCGGGGGGTGGGGAGCAGTTCTTC
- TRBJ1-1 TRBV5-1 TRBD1 CASSPITGGTEAFF TGCGCCAGCAGCCCGATTACAGGGGGAACTGAAGCTTTCTTT
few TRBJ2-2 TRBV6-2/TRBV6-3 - CASSLRDTGELFF TGTGCCAGCAGCTTACGGGATACCGGGGAGCTGTTTTTT
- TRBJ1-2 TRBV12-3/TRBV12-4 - CASSVLGYGYTF TGTGCCAGCAGTGTACTCGGGTATGGCTACACCTTC
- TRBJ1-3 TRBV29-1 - CSVGGGSSGNTIYF TGCAGCGTTGGGGGGGGCAGCTCTGGAAACACCATATATTTT
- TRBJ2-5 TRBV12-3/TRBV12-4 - CASSLLSQETQYF TGTGCCAGCAGTTTACTCAGTCAAGAGACCCAGTACTTC
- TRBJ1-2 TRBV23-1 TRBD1 CASSQRTGSYTF TGCGCCAGCAGTCAGCGGACAGGAAGCTACACCTTC
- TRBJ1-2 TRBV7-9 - CASSLGELRGYTF TGTGCCAGCAGCTTAGGAGAGCTCAGGGGCTACACCTTC
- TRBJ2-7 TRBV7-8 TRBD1 CASSPGTGGKEQYF TGTGCCAGCAGCCCAGGGACAGGGGGCAAAGAGCAGTACTTC
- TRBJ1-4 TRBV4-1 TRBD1 CASSQEDRVGKLFF TGCGCCAGCAGCCAAGAGGACAGGGTTGGAAAACTGTTTTTT
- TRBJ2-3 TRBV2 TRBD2 CASIAGGRTDTQYF TGTGCCAGCATAGCGGGGGGGCGCACAGATACGCAGTATTTT
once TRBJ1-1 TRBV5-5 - CASSSGVNTEAFF TGTGCCAGCAGCTCCGGGGTGAACACTGAAGCTTTCTTT
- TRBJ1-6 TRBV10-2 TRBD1 CASRGDRDNSPLHF TGCGCCAGCAGGGGGGACAGGGATAATTCACCCCTCCACTTT
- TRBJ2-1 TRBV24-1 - CATSDLLGNEQFF TGTGCCACCAGTGATTTGCTCGGTAATGAGCAGTTCTTC
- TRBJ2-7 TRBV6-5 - CASSYGRGPPYEQYF TGTGCCAGCAGTTACGGGCGGGGACCTCCCTACGAGCAGTACTTC
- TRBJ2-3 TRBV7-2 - CASSLAGGGGTQYF TGTGCCAGCAGCTTAGCGGGGGGAGGAGGTACGCAGTATTTT
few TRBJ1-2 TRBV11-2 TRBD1 CASSRQGVGYTF TGTGCCAGCAGCCGACAGGGCGTTGGCTACACCTTC
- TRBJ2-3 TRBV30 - CAWSVLGGTDTQYF TGTGCCTGGAGTGTACTCGGGGGCACAGATACGCAGTATTTT
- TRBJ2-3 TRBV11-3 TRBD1 CASSLSEGAPDTQYF TGTGCCAGCAGCTTAAGTGAGGGGGCTCCGGATACGCAGTATTTT
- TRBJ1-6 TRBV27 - CASNPTGNSPLHF TGTGCCAGCAATCCCACCGGGAATTCACCCCTCCACTTT
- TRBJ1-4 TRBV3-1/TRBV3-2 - CASSQAGEANEKLFF TGTGCCAGCAGCCAAGCCGGCGAGGCTAATGAAAAACTGTTTTTT
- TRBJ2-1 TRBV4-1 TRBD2 CASSQASTSGVGNEQFF TGCGCCAGCAGCCAAGCCTCTACTAGCGGGGTTGGAAATGAGCAGTTCTTC
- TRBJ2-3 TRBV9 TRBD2 CASSPGGGPDTQYF TGTGCCAGCTCTCCCGGGGGGGGCCCAGATACGCAGTATTTT
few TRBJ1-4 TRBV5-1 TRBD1 CASSRTGGQGEKLFF TGCGCCAGCAGCCGAACAGGGGGGCAGGGTGAAAAACTGTTTTTT
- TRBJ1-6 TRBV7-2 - CASSPLSSYNSPLHF TGTGCCAGCAGCCCTCTAAGCTCCTATAATTCACCCCTCCACTTT
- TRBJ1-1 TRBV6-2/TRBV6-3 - CASSYGRAIGGSNTEAFF TGTGCCAGCAGTTACGGACGTGCGATCGGGGGATCGAACACTGAAGCTTTCTTT
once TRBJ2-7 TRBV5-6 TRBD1 CASSSQGASYEQYF TGTGCCAGCAGCTCACAGGGGGCCTCCTACGAGCAGTACTTC
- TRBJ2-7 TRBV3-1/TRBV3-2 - CASSQVRLSYEQYF TGTGCCAGCAGCCAAGTCAGGCTTTCCTACGAGCAGTACTTC
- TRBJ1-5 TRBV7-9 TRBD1 CASSLAGQGNQPQHF TGTGCCAGCAGCTTAGCGGGACAGGGCAATCAGCCCCAGCATTTT